A single sample is the source of the 28 T cell receptor beta chains below, sequenced in a study of early T cells in non-severe SARS-CoV-2 infection. Using its own MiXCR run on the 5' RACE reads, TCRdb lists one record per CDR3 protein. Among approximately 77,000 distinct CDR3 sequences, approximately 5% were seen once, and the ten largest hold under 8%. Sequences were derived from whole blood, sampled at baseline. Every receptor here comes from an adult who was a healthcare worker with PCR-confirmed SARS-CoV-2 infection or an uninfected control (not recorded which).

This clonotype has ten or more counts. The V gene is TRBV11-2, the J gene TRBJ2-1, with 13 bases fitting TRBD2. There are 16 residues in the CDR3. Trimming cost V 1 base and J 7 bases; bases outside gene matches: 4. Germline assignment: CDR1 SGHAT and CDR2 FQNNGV. The CDR3 region has the DNA TGTGCCAGCAGCTTAGGCGGGACTAGCGGGAATAATGAGCAGTTCTTC. It encodes CASSLGGTSGNNEQFF.

This clonotype was recorded at least ten times. This rearrangement joins TRBV28 to TRBJ2-1; D remains unclear. Trimming pared 6 bases from V and 5 bases from J, leaving 17 bases between. There are 15 residues in the CDR3. CDR1 and CDR2 (germline): MDHEN, SYDVKM. The CDR3 sequence: CASSKTLTENNEQFF. The CDR3 DNA is TGTGCCAGCAGCAAAACGCTCACAGAAAACAATGAGCAGTTCTTC.

This clonotype was observed many times. The chain is built from TRBV6-5 and TRBJ2-3, with 7 bases that match TRBD2. Unmatched junction bases numbered 16, after V lost 6 bases and J lost 4 bases. The CDR3 has 17 residues. Germline assignment: CDR1 MNHEY and CDR2 SVGAGI. The CDR3 nucleotides read TGTGCCAGCAGGCGATCGGGAGGCGGGAGTTTCGCAGATACGCAGTATTTT. As protein: CASRRSGGGSFADTQYF.

This clonotype showed up many times. The V gene is TRBV9, the J gene TRBJ1-3; D is possibly TRBD1 (5 bases). The CDR3 length is 16 residues. The germline V gene encodes CDR1 SGDLS and CDR2 YYNGEE. V lost 4 bases and J lost 6, with 20 bases in between. As DNA, the CDR3 is TGTGCCAGCAGCCCCCCGGTAGGGGTCACTGAAAACACCATATATTTT. Translating it yields CASSPPVGVTENTIYF. The full variable domain, completed using reference TRBV9 and TRBJ1-3, is DSGVTQTPKHLITATGQRVTLRCSPRSGDLSVYWYQQSLDQGLQFLIQYYNGEERAKGNILERFSAQQFPDLHSELNLSSLELGDSALYFCASSPPVGVTENTIYFGEGSWLTVV.

This clonotype turned up a few times. The chain couples TRBV2 to TRBJ2-3; D is unclear. The CDR3 length is 13 residues. From germline, CDR1 is SNHLY and CDR2 FYNNEI. V was pared by 3 bases and J by 5 bases, with 9 bases between. The CDR3 nucleotides read TGTGCCAGCAGTGAGGTCTCGCGAGATACGCAGTATTTT. Encoded protein: CASSEVSRDTQYF.

This chain uses TRBV20-1 with TRBJ1-6, with 7 bases identical to TRBD1. The CDR3 loop spans 12 amino acids. V lost 5 bases and J lost 6; bases outside the gene matches: 1. In germline, CDR1 is DFQATT, CDR2 SNEGSKA (reference sequence). Here the CDR3 DNA reads TGCAGTGCTGGGGACAGTAATTCACCCCTCCACTTT. Encoded protein: CSAGDSNSPLHF.

This clonotype was counted only a few times. The rearrangement joins TRBV20-1 to TRBJ2-1; TRBD2 aligns across 7 bases. V gave up 6 bases and J gave up 8 bases; unmatched junction bases: 13. The CDR3 has 14 residues. Germline V CDR1 and CDR2: DFQATT, SNEGSKA (reference sequence). CDR3 in amino acids: CSAPPVIAGHEQFF. As DNA, the CDR3 is TGCAGTGCCCCCCCCGTGATAGCGGGCCATGAGCAGTTCTTC.

This clonotype has a count of ten or more. V gene TRBV2 combines with J gene TRBJ2-1, with TRBD1 as a possible D gene (6 bases). The CDR3 spans 13 residues. V was trimmed by 10 bases and J by 8 bases, leaving 18 bases between them. Germline CDR1 reads SNHLY; CDR2 reads FYNNEI. The DNA for the CDR3 is TGTGCCACCCTCGGGCAGGGGAAGGATGAGCAGTTCTTC. Protein: CATLGQGKDEQFF.

This rearrangement joins TRBV11-2 to TRBJ2-3, with 7 bases matching TRBD2. V shed 1 base, J shed 0 bases, and the junction held 10 bases outside the gene matches. CDR1 and CDR2 (germline): SGHAT, FQNNGV. The CDR3 extends over 18 amino acids. The CDR3 loop is CASSLVGGSGASTDTQYF. The CDR3 DNA is TGTGCCAGCAGCTTAGTCGGCGGGAGCGGAGCAAGCACAGATACGCAGTATTTT.

This clonotype was seen ten or more times. This chain's CDR3 is CASSLGGTGTNTGELFF. As DNA, the CDR3 is TGTGCCAGCAGCTTAGGTGGGACGGGGACGAACACCGGGGAGCTGTTTTTT. This chain joins TRBV7-9 and TRBJ2-2; D tentatively reads TRBD1 or TRBD2 (5 bases each). The CDR3 sequence is 17 residues long. CDR1 and CDR2 (germline): SEHNR, FQNEAQ (reference sequence). V shed 1 base and J shed 0 bases, with 12 bases lying between them.

This clonotype came up many times. The V gene is TRBV28, the J gene TRBJ2-7; D is tentatively TRBD1 or TRBD2 (5 bases each). Germline V gene lookup returns CDR1 MDHEN and CDR2 SYDVKM. Trimming stripped 3 bases from V and 2 bases from J, with 14 bases between. This CDR3 region has 15 residues. Here the CDR3 reads CASSFQERGPYEQYF. The DNA for the CDR3 is TGTGCCAGCAGTTTCCAGGAGAGGGGACCCTACGAGCAGTACTTC. The complete variable domain, with remaining parts taken from reference TRBV28 and TRBJ2-7, reads DVKVTQSSRYLVKRTGEKVFLECVQDMDHENMFWYRQDPGLGLRLIYFSYDVKMKEKGDIPEGYSVSREKKERFSLILESASTNQTSMYLCASSFQERGPYEQYFGPGTRLTVT.

This clonotype was seen many times. V gene TRBV20-1 combines with J gene TRBJ2-3; D is uncertain. Trimming took off 0 bases at V and 2 bases at J, with 9 bases between the two ends. The CDR3 sequence is 14 residues long. The germline V gene has CDR1 DFQATT and CDR2 SNEGSKA (reference sequence). For the CDR3, the DNA is TGCAGTGCTAGAGACCCAGGATTCACAGATACGCAGTATTTT. The encoded protein is CSARDPGFTDTQYF.

This clonotype was detected many times. This rearrangement joins TRBV3-1 to TRBJ1-1, with D possibly TRBD1 on 5 matching bases. Between the trimmed V and J ends, which lost 1 base and 6 bases, there was a span of 12 bases. The CDR3 is 14 amino acids. Per germline, CDR1 LGHDT and CDR2 YNNKEL (reference sequence). Here the CDR3 reads CASSQAQGGPEAFF. The CDR3 nucleotides are TGTGCCAGCAGCCAAGCGCAGGGTGGGCCTGAAGCTTTCTTT.

This clonotype was seen many times. The V and J genes are TRBV19 and TRBJ1-5; D is unresolved. V shed 2 bases and J shed 3 bases, with 2 bases lying between them. The CDR3 totals 12 residues. CDR1 and CDR2 from the germline V gene are LNHDA and SQIVND (reference sequence). In DNA, the CDR3 is TGTGCCAGTAGTATAAACAATCAGCCCCAGCATTTT. Translated: CASSINNQPQHF.

This clonotype was recorded only once. The CDR3 spells CASSFGTDAFEQYF. The DNA of the CDR3 is TGTGCCAGCAGCTTTGGGACAGACGCCTTCGAGCAGTACTTC. The chain joins TRBV7-6 to TRBJ2-7; 7 nucleotides line up with TRBD1. Germline V gives CDR1 SGHVS, CDR2 FNYEAQ. V lost 3 bases, J lost 6 bases, and 8 bases stayed unmatched. This CDR3 region has 14 residues.

This clonotype was recorded a few times. The V and J genes are TRBV29-1 and TRBJ1-4, with TRBD1 identical over 8 bases. This CDR3 spans 16 amino acids. The germline V gene has CDR1 SQVTM and CDR2 ANQGSEA. V lost 1 base to trimming and J lost 8 bases; unmatched junction nucleotides: 12. The CDR3 coding sequence is TGCAGCGTTGAAGCAGGTCAGGGGGCGGTTGGGGAAAAACTGTTTTTT. Protein sequence: CSVEAGQGAVGEKLFF.

This rearrangement joins TRBV20-1 to TRBJ2-7; possibly TRBD2 for D (6 bases). Germline lookup yields CDR1 DFQATT and CDR2 SNEGSKA (reference sequence). V lost 3 bases to trimming and J lost 1 base, with 13 bases between them. This CDR3 contains 14 residues. In DNA, the CDR3 is TGCAGTGCTAGGGGTAGCGGTTCATCCTACGAGCAGTACTTC. Translated, it gives CSARGSGSSYEQYF.

This clonotype occurred a few times. The chain recombines TRBV30 with TRBJ1-5; D not resolved. The CDR3 is 12 residues long. V was pared by 3 bases and J by 0 bases, with 3 bases between. Germline V CDR1 and CDR2: GTSNPN, SVGIG (reference sequence). CDR3: CAWSGSNQPQHF. The CDR3 DNA follows: TGTGCCTGGAGCGGTAGCAATCAGCCCCAGCATTTT.

On this clonotype itself: A read error is possible here, since a much larger clone lies one base away. CDR3 nucleotide sequence: TGTGCCAGCAGCTCGAGAGGGTCCTACAATGAGCAGTTCTTC. Protein product: CASSSRGSYNEQFF. The chain joins TRBV7-8 to TRBJ2-1; weak D call: TRBD2 (5 bases). Germline CDR1 is SGHVS and CDR2 is FQNEAQ. CDR3 size: 14 residues. Trimming took 4 bases from V and 1 from J, leaving 8 bases between them.

Many counts were recorded for this clonotype. The chain has TRBV28 and TRBJ2-7; D might be TRBD1 or TRBD2, each matching 5 bases. The CDR3 is made up of 14 amino acids. The ends were cut back, 6 bases at V and 2 bases at J, with 14 bases in the middle. Germline assignment: CDR1 MDHEN and CDR2 SYDVKM. The DNA of the CDR3 is TGTGCCAGCAGCTGGGGGACCCCAGCCTACGAGCAGTACTTC. Translation: CASSWGTPAYEQYF.

This clonotype appeared a few times. V gene TRBV2 combines with J gene TRBJ1-1, with D hard to call. This CDR3 spans 11 amino acids. V lost 7 bases and J lost 4, with 7 bases in between. Germline V gives CDR1 SNHLY, CDR2 FYNNEI. In DNA, the CDR3 is TGTGCCAGCAATCCCCTCACTGAAGCTTTCTTT. It yields the protein CASNPLTEAFF.

The chain has TRBV5-1 and TRBJ2-5; D gene uncertain. CDR1 SGHRS and CDR2 YFSETQ come from the germline V gene. V was trimmed by 0 bases and J by 0 bases, leaving 9 bases between them. The CDR3 has 15 residues. The CDR3 sequence is CASSLAVGHQETQYF. CDR3 in DNA: TGCGCCAGCAGCTTGGCAGTAGGTCACCAAGAGACCCAGTACTTC.

This sequence joins TRBV4-1 and TRBJ2-5; D is perhaps TRBD1 (6 bases). Germline loops: CDR1 MGHRA, CDR2 YSYEKL. V was trimmed by 1 base and J by 3 bases, leaving 12 bases between them. CDR3 length equals 15 residues. CDR3 in amino acids: CASSQALQGKETQYF. The DNA of the CDR3 is TGCGCCAGCAGCCAAGCGCTACAGGGAAAAGAGACCCAGTACTTC.

This clonotype showed up many times. This chain joins TRBV20-1 and TRBJ1-2; 7 bases line up with TRBD1. Germline CDR1 DFQATT, CDR2 SNEGSKA (reference sequence). This CDR3 contains 13 residues. V shed 3 bases, J shed 7 bases, and the junction held 8 bases outside the gene matches. The CDR3 nucleotides are TGCAGTGCTAGTAAGGGGGCCACCTCTGGCTACACCTTC. It yields the protein CSASKGATSGYTF.

This clonotype was observed at least ten times. This chain links TRBV7-2 with TRBJ1-6, with D perhaps TRBD1 (5 bases). Deletions cut 2 bases from V and 8 bases from J, with 13 bases between. The CDR3 totals 15 residues. Germline lookup yields CDR1 SGHTA and CDR2 FQGNSA. The CDR3 sequence is CASSLSAGSDSPLHF. As DNA, the CDR3 is TGTGCCAGCAGCTTAAGCGCAGGGTCGGATTCACCCCTCCACTTT.

This clonotype appeared a few times. This sequence joins TRBV6-1 and TRBJ2-3, with unresolved D. V gave up 6 bases and J gave up 3 bases, with 16 bases separating them. The CDR3 runs to 15 residues. From germline, CDR1 is MNHNS and CDR2 SASEGT. CDR3 coding DNA: TGTGCCAGCAGCACCCTCTTAGCTGGGACAGATACGCAGTATTTT. Translating gives CASSTLLAGTDTQYF.

In this sample, this clonotype turned up a few times. This chain connects TRBV5-1 to TRBJ2-6; TRBD1 or TRBD2 may be the D gene (5 bases each). CDR1 is SGHRS and CDR2 is YFSETQ in the germline V gene. The CDR3 runs to 13 residues. V gave up 8 bases and J gave up 0 bases, with 6 bases separating them. CDR3 residues: CASGTSGANVLTF. CDR3 coding DNA: TGCGCCAGTGGGACCTCTGGGGCCAACGTCCTGACTTTC.

V is TRBV12-3 or TRBV12-4 and J is TRBJ1-6, with D maybe TRBD1 (6 bases). CDR3 length: 14 residues. V was pared by 1 base and J by 9 bases, with 10 bases between. CDR3 in amino acids: CASSLDRAASPLHF. CDR3 in DNA: TGTGCCAGCAGTTTAGACAGGGCTGCTTCACCCCTCCACTTT.